Following are 27 T cell receptor beta chains from one sample sequenced in a study of post-analysis software for immune sequencing data. General study findings and limits: In patients, TRBV5-6, TRBV5-1 and TRBV20-1 belonged to five TRBV segments found more frequently than in controls.

Antigens of these TCRs are unknown. Sequencing libraries made from TCR beta cDNA carried unique molecular identifiers. Each CDR3 protein is one row after TCRdb ran MiXCR on the PCR reads. The sample contains about 570,000 distinct CDR3 sequences, about a third of which appear only once. Material for sequencing was blood. These receptors were collected from a girl younger than 18 with multiple sclerosis.

The chain joins TRBV3-1 to TRBJ2-4; the D is unclear. The J call may be faulty, since TRBJ2-7 better matches the DNA end. The CDR3 contains 13 residues. CDR1 is LGHDT, CDR2 YNNKEL, per germline (reference sequence). CDR3 in DNA: TGTGCCAGCAGCCAAGTCCCGGTATACGAGCAGTACTTC. Amino acids: CASSQVPVYEQYF.

The chain's CDR3 is CASSIDRQGPSDTQYF. The CDR3, as DNA: TGTGCCAGTAGTATAGATCGGCAGGGTCCCTCCGATACGCAGTATTTT. The chain links TRBV19 to TRBJ2-3, with D possibly being TRBD1 (5 bases). The germline V and J ends were trimmed by 0 bases and 6 bases, with 16 bases remaining between them. The CDR3 is 16 amino acids. Germline V CDR1 and CDR2: LNHDA, SQIVND (reference sequence).

This clonotype was picked up a small number of times. The rearrangement uses TRBV10-3 and TRBJ2-5; D may correspond to TRBD1 or TRBD2 (5 bases each). Germline-derived CDR1 and CDR2 are ENHRY and SYGVKD. This CDR3 has 13 residues. Trimming stripped 6 bases from V and 3 bases from J, with 11 bases between. DNA of the CDR3: TGTGCCATCAGGTTGGGACCAGAAGAGACCCAGTACTTC. Translated: CAIRLGPEETQYF.

The V call is TRBV19, the J call TRBJ2-1, with TRBD2 identical over 15 bases. Looked up from germline, CDR1 is LNHDA and CDR2 is SQIVND (reference sequence). Trimming at V came to 6 bases and at J to 5 bases, leaving 8 bases not matched to a gene. The CDR3 covers 17 residues. CDR3 DNA sequence: TGTGCCAGTAGCCGCCGGACTAGCGGGGGGGCAAACAATGAGCAGTTCTTC. Translating gives CASSRRTSGGANNEQFF.

The rearrangement joins TRBV5-1 to TRBJ2-1; 9 bases map to TRBD2. The CDR3 sequence is 16 residues long. The V and J ends lost 0 bases and 2 bases, in that order; junction bases with no gene match: 3. The germline V gene has CDR1 SGHRS and CDR2 YFSETQ. CDR3 nucleotides: TGCGCCAGCAGCTTGGCCGAGCGGGGGGCCTACAATGAGCAGTTCTTC. This gives the protein CASSLAERGAYNEQFF. Together with reference TRBV5-1 and TRBJ2-1, the CDR3 gives the full variable domain: KAGVTQTPRYLIKTRGQQVTLSCSPISGHRSVSWYQQTPGQGLQFLFEYFSETQRNKGNFPGRFSGRQFSNSRSEMNVSTLELGDSALYLCASSLAERGAYNEQFFGPGTRLTVL.

This clonotype was counted a few times. The chain combines TRBV5-1 with TRBJ2-1; D possibly matches TRBD1 or TRBD2 (7 bases each). The CDR3 sequence is 16 residues long. Germline lookup yields CDR1 SGHRS and CDR2 YFSETQ. V dropped 4 bases and J dropped 2 bases, with 16 bases sitting between them. Here the CDR3 reads CASSGYQGGPYNEQFF. The DNA for the CDR3 is TGCGCCAGCAGCGGTTACCAGGGGGGGCCCTACAATGAGCAGTTCTTC.

The sample holds a few counts of this clonotype. V gene TRBV10-3 combines with J gene TRBJ2-5; TRBD2 is a possible D gene (5 bases). With the DNA end fitting TRBJ2-7 better, the J assignment may be wrong. This CDR3 is built from 13 residues. Germline values: CDR1 ENHRY, CDR2 SYGVKD. The CDR3 DNA follows: TGTGCCATCAGTGCGACGGGGTCCTACGAGCAGTACTTC. Its protein product is CAISATGSYEQYF.

This chain links TRBV6-5 with TRBJ1-2; D not resolved. Germline V gene lookup returns CDR1 MNHEY and CDR2 SVGAGI. The V end lost 2 bases, the J end lost 7 bases, and 11 bases lay between the germline ends. This CDR3 has 13 amino acids. The CDR3 loop reads CASSYRALGGYTF. CDR3 DNA: TGTGCCAGCAGTTACAGGGCTCTTGGTGGCTACACCTTC.

The chain has TRBV9 and TRBJ2-5; D gene uncertain. V lost 0 bases and J lost 11, with 17 bases in between. There are 14 residues in the CDR3. Germline assignment: CDR1 SGDLS and CDR2 YYNGEE. DNA of the CDR3: TGTGCCAGCAGCGTAGATGTCGGGCGCAATGAGCAGTACTTC. This gives the protein CASSVDVGRNEQYF.

At least ten counts were recorded for this clonotype. The chain couples TRBV3-1 to TRBJ2-5; the D gene is possibly TRBD2 (6 bases). Germline V gene lookup returns CDR1 LGHDT and CDR2 YNNKEL (reference sequence). The CDR3 totals 14 residues. V was clipped by 0 bases and J by 1 base, with 6 bases between them. Here the CDR3 DNA reads TGTGCCAGCAGCCAAGAACTAGCCCAAGAGACCCAGTACTTC. Translated, it gives CASSQELAQETQYF.

This clonotype was seen only a few times. This chain joins TRBV20-1 and TRBJ2-3; 9 nucleotides match TRBD1. Looked up from germline, CDR1 is DFQATT and CDR2 is SNEGSKA (reference sequence). V lost 1 base, J lost 6 bases, and 5 bases stayed unmatched. This CDR3 contains 14 residues. In nucleotides, the CDR3 is TGCAGTGCTAGAGTTGGGACAGGGAAGGATACGCAGTATTTT. Translating gives CSARVGTGKDTQYF.

Only a few counts were recorded for this clonotype. The chain joins TRBV12-3 or TRBV12-4 to TRBJ2-4, with 15 positions matching TRBD2. The junction had 9 bases not matched to a gene; V was cut back by 5 bases and J by 13 bases. The CDR3 has 15 residues. For the CDR3, the DNA is TGTGCCAGCAGTCAACCGGGACTAGCGGGGGGTGAGCAGTACTTC. Its translation: CASSQPGLAGGEQYF.

CDR3 amino acids: CSARDPRSGEVNQPQHF. The CDR3 DNA reads TGCAGTGCTAGAGACCCTCGGTCAGGGGAAGTTAATCAGCCCCAGCATTTT. The chain employs TRBV20-1 and TRBJ1-5; tentative D call: TRBD1 (6 bases). Germline V CDR1 and CDR2: DFQATT, SNEGSKA (reference sequence). V lost 0 bases to trimming and J lost 4 bases, with 19 bases between them. CDR3 length equals 17 residues.

The chain recombines TRBV20-1 with TRBJ2-7, with a weak D call TRBD2 (7 bases). TRBJ2-5 explains the end of the DNA better; the J call may be wrong. The CDR3 has 13 amino acids. Germline assignment: CDR1 DFQATT and CDR2 SNEGSKA (reference sequence). The CDR3 loop is CSAVRGAQETQYF. DNA of the CDR3: TGCAGCGCAGTACGGGGGGCCCAGGAGACCCAGTACTTC.

The chain couples TRBV18 to TRBJ1-4; 7 bases agree with TRBD1. In germline, CDR1 is KGHSH, CDR2 LQKENI. V shed 1 base, J shed 8 bases, and the junction held 10 bases outside the gene matches. This CDR3 is built from 16 residues. In nucleotides, the CDR3 is TGTGCCAGCTCACCACGGGGGGACAGCCCGGCCGAAAAACTGTTTTTT. As protein: CASSPRGDSPAEKLFF.

With regard to this clonotype: Just one base apart from a much larger clone, this may be a read error. The conserved phenylalanine or tryptophan is not found at the CDR3 terminus, so this likely reflects a read error. V is TRBV12-3 or TRBV12-4 and J is TRBJ2-1, with TRBD2 identical over 8 bases. Losses at the gene ends were 5 bases for V and 5 bases for J; bases not matched to a gene: 11. The CDR3 consists of 16 residues. CDR3 residues: CASSPTGRVLHNEQFV. The DNA for the CDR3 is TGTGCCAGCAGTCCCACCGGGAGGGTTCTCCACAATGAGCAGTTCGTC.

The V and J genes are TRBV7-2 and TRBJ2-3; D remains ambiguous. The CDR3 has 12 residues. Trimming cost V 2 bases and J 5 bases, with 5 bases left between them. Germline V gives CDR1 SGHTA, CDR2 FQGNSA. The CDR3 DNA sequence: TGTGCCAGCAGCTTAACCCAAGATACGCAGTATTTT. It yields the protein CASSLTQDTQYF.

This clonotype was counted at least ten times. The chain has TRBV6-5 and TRBJ1-2; 7 bases map to TRBD1. The CDR3 length is 15 residues. J gave up 2 bases and V 0 bases, and 3 bases lay outside the gene matches. CDR1 is MNHEY, CDR2 SVGAGI, per germline. Written as DNA, the CDR3 is TGTGCCAGCAGTTACTCGATAGGGGGCAACTATGGCTACACCTTC. This codes for CASSYSIGGNYGYTF.

The V call is TRBV6-5, the J call TRBJ1-1; the D is unclear. V was shortened by 2 bases and J by 5 bases, with 3 bases between the two germline ends. The germline gives CDR1 MNHEY, CDR2 SVGAGI. CDR3 size: 11 residues. CDR3: CASSYLTEAFF. In DNA form, the CDR3 reads TGTGCCAGCAGTTACCTTACTGAAGCTTTCTTT.

This clonotype turned up a few times. The chain combines TRBV5-1 with TRBJ2-6; D is undetermined. The V end was cut by 2 bases, the J end by 0 bases, with 9 bases between. The CDR3 is 16 residues long. Per germline, CDR1 SGHRS and CDR2 YFSETQ. The CDR3 loop reads CASSLPGDSGANVLTF. In nucleotides, the CDR3 is TGCGCCAGCAGCTTACCAGGAGACTCTGGGGCCAACGTCCTGACTTTC.

This chain joins TRBV20-1 and TRBJ2-7, with 7 bases identical to TRBD1. The ends lost 5 bases at V and 1 base at J; junction bases unmatched: 5. Germline lookup yields CDR1 DFQATT and CDR2 SNEGSKA (reference sequence). The CDR3 runs 13 residues. CDR3: CSAEQGLSYEQYF. The CDR3 DNA reads TGCAGTGCTGAACAGGGGCTGTCCTACGAGCAGTACTTC.

The chain combines TRBV6-2 or TRBV6-3 with TRBJ2-7; D possibly matches TRBD1 or TRBD2 (5 bases each). V was shortened by 4 bases and J by 0 bases, with 10 bases between the two germline ends. The CDR3 has 14 residues. The germline V gene has CDR1 MNHEY and CDR2 SVGEGT. The CDR3 is CASSSLRGSYEQYF. The DNA of the CDR3 is TGTGCCAGCAGTTCTCTGAGGGGCTCCTACGAGCAGTACTTC.

The rearrangement joins TRBV9 to TRBJ1-1, with a tentative D call TRBD1 (5 bases). Trimming stripped 3 bases from V and 10 bases from J, with 16 bases between. The CDR3 is made up of 13 amino acids. Germline assignment: CDR1 SGDLS and CDR2 YYNGEE. The CDR3 region is CASSDSPGLAAFF. CDR3 DNA sequence: TGTGCCAGCAGCGATTCGCCAGGGCTTGCAGCTTTCTTT.

The genes are TRBV5-1 and TRBJ2-4; TRBD2 aligns across 15 bases. The CDR3 sequence is 16 residues long. CDR1 and CDR2 (germline): SGHRS, YFSETQ. The V segment lost 4 bases and the J segment 8 bases; nucleotides outside the gene matches: 7. The CDR3 DNA is TGCGCCAGCAGCACGCGGACTAGCGGGGGGGCTGACATTCAGTACTTC. Translating it yields CASSTRTSGGADIQYF. Full variable domain (rest looked up from reference TRBV5-1 and TRBJ2-4): KAGVTQTPRYLIKTRGQQVTLSCSPISGHRSVSWYQQTPGQGLQFLFEYFSETQRNKGNFPGRFSGRQFSNSRSEMNVSTLELGDSALYLCASSTRTSGGADIQYFGAGTRLSVL.

This clonotype was picked up a small number of times. The rearrangement uses TRBV11-2 and TRBJ2-1; 9 bases are shared with TRBD1. Germline V gene data show CDR1 as SGHAT and CDR2 as FQNNGV. Trimming cost V 4 bases and J 7 bases; bases outside gene matches: 5. The CDR3 sequence is 14 residues long. CDR3 coding DNA: TGTGCCAGCAGCTCACAGGGGGCGGTGAATGAGCAGTTCTTC. It codes for CASSSQGAVNEQFF.

This rearrangement joins TRBV6-6 to TRBJ2-5, with D perhaps TRBD2 (7 bases). The germline gives CDR1 MNHNY, CDR2 SVGAGI (reference sequence). The V end was cut by 7 bases, the J end by 4 bases, with 22 bases between. This CDR3 contains 16 residues. As DNA, the CDR3 is TGTGCCAGCACTCGCCTTGCCGGGGGGCCCGGAGAGACCCAGTACTTC. The encoded protein is CASTRLAGGPGETQYF.

The genes are TRBV7-2 and TRBJ1-3; D gene ambiguous. V was shortened by 3 bases and J by 5 bases, with 8 bases between the two germline ends. This CDR3 contains 13 residues. CDR1 and CDR2 from the germline V gene are SGHTA and FQGNSA. CDR3: CASSLGARNTIYF. The DNA of the CDR3 is TGTGCCAGCAGCTTGGGCGCGCGAAACACCATATATTTT.